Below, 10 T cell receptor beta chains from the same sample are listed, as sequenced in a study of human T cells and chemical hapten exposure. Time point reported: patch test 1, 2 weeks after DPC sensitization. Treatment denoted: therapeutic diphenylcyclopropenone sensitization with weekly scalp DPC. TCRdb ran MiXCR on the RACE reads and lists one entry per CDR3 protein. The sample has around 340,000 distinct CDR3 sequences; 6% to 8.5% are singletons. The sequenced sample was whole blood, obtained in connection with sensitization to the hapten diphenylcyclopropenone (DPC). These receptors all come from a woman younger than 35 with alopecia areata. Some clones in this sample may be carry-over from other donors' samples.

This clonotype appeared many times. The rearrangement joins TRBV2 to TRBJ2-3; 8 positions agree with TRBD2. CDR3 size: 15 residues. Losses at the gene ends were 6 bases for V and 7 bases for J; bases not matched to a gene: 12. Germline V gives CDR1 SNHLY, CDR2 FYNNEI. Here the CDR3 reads CASRVDSREGNTQYF. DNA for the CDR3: TGTGCCAGCAGAGTGGACAGTCGGGAGGGAAATACGCAGTATTTT.

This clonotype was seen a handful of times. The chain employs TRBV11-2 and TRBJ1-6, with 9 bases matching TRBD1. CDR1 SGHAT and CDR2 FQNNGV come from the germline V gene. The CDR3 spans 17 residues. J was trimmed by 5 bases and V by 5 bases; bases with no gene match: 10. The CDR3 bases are TGTGCCAGCAGCCGGGACAGGGCGGTTCATAATAATTCACCCCTCCACTTT. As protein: CASSRDRAVHNNSPLHF.

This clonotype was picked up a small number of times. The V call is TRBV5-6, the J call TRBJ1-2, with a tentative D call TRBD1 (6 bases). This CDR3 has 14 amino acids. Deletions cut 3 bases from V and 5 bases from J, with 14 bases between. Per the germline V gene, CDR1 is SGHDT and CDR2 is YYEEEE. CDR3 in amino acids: CASSSADRLYGYTF. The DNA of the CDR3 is TGTGCCAGCAGCTCTGCGGACAGACTATATGGCTACACCTTC. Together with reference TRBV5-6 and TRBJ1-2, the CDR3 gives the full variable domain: DAGVTQSPTHLIKTRGQQVTLRCSPKSGHDTVSWYQQALGQGPQFIFQYYEEEERQRGNFPDRFSGHQFPNYSSELNVNALLLGDSALYLCASSSADRLYGYTFGSGTRLTVV.

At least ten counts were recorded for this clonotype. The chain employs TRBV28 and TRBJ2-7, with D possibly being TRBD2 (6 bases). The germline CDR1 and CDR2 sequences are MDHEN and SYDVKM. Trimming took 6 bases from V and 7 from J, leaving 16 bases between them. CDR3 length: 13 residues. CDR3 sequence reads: CASSPFGGREQYF. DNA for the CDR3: TGTGCCAGCAGCCCCTTTGGGGGGAGGGAGCAGTACTTC.

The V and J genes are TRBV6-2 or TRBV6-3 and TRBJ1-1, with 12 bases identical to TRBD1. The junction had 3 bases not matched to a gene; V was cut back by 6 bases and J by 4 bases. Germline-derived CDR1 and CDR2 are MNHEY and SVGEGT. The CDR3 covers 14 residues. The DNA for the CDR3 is TGTGCCAGCAGCCGGGACAGGGGGCGCACTGAAGCTTTCTTT. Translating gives CASSRDRGRTEAFF.

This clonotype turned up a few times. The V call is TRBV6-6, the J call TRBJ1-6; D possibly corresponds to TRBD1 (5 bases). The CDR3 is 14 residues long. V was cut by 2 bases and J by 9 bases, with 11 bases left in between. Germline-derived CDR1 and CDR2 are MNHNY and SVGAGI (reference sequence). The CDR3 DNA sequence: TGTGCCAGCAGTTACGCAGGGAAGTCTTCACCCCTCCACTTT. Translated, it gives CASSYAGKSSPLHF.

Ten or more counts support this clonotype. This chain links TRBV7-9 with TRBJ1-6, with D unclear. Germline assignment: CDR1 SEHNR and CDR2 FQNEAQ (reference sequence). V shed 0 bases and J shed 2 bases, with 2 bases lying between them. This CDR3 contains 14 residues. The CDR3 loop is CASSLAPYNSPLHF. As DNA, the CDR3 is TGTGCCAGCAGCTTAGCTCCCTATAATTCACCCCTCCACTTT. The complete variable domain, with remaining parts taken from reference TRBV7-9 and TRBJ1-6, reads DTGVSQNPRHKITKRGQNVTFRCDPISEHNRLYWYRQTLGQGPEFLTYFQNEAQLEKSRLLSDRFSAERPKGSFSTLEIQRTEQGDSAMYLCASSLAPYNSPLHFGNGTRLTVT.

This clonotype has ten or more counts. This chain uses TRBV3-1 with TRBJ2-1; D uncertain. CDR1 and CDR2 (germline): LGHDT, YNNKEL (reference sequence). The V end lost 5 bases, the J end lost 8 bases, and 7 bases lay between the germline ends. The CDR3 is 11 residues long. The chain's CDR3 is CASSRMDEQFF. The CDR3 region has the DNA TGTGCCAGCAGCAGGATGGATGAGCAGTTCTTC.

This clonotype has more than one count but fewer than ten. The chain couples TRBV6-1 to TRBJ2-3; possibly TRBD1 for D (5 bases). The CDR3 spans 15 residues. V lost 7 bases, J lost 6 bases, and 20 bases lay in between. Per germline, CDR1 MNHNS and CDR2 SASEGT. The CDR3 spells CASTRTDGAGDTQYF. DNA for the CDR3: TGTGCCAGCACCCGAACGGATGGGGCAGGGGATACGCAGTATTTT.

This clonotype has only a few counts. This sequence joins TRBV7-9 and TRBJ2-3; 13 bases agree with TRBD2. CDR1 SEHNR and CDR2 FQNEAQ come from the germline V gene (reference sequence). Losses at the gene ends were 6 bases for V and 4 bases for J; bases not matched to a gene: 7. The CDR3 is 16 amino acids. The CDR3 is CASSSGTSGVADTQYF. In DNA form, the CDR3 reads TGTGCCAGCAGTTCCGGGACTAGCGGGGTCGCAGATACGCAGTATTTT. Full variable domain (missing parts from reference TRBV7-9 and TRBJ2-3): DTGVSQNPRHKITKRGQNVTFRCDPISEHNRLYWYRQTLGQGPEFLTYFQNEAQLEKSRLLSDRFSAERPKGSFSTLEIQRTEQGDSAMYLCASSSGTSGVADTQYFGPGTRLTVL.